The 17 T cell receptor beta chains below come from one sample, sequenced in a study of T cell responses to AZD1222 COVID-19 vaccine. Clones were read by immunoSEQ multiplex PCR, and TCRdb kept only the in-frame ones, dropping some. The sample has under 150,000 clones, around 88% seen once. Sequencing used peripheral blood, obtained 28 days after the second AZD1222 dose. The origin of the receptors is an adult who received the AZD1222 COVID-19 vaccine.

This sequence joins TRBV12-2 and TRBJ2-7; the D call of TRBD2 is as the table states it, not checked on the DNA. TRBV12-2 is assigned pseudogene status. This CDR3 contains 15 residues. CDR3 region: CASRFKVSGSEGQYF. The CDR3, as DNA: TGTGCAAGTCGCTTTAAAGTTAGCGGGTCTGAGGGGCAGTACTTC.

This clone was seen just once. The CDR3 DNA follows: TGTGCCAGCAGAGTTTACAATGAGCAGTTCTTC. It is translated as CASRVYNEQFF. The V gene is TRBV7-2, the J gene TRBJ2-1; D uncertain. Germline CDR1 SGHTA, CDR2 FQGNSA. Trimming pared 6 bases from V and 4 bases from J, leaving 4 bases between. This CDR3 spans 11 amino acids.

The gene calls are TRBV19 and TRBJ1-4, with 7 bases matching TRBD1. CDR3 length: 15 amino acids. In germline, CDR1 is LNHDA, CDR2 SQIVND (reference sequence). V dropped 3 bases and J dropped 5; count of bases not matched to a gene: 6. The CDR3 spells CASSMGQLLNEKLFF. DNA for the CDR3: TGTGCCAGTAGTATGGGACAGCTATTAAATGAAAAACTGTTTTTT. The full variable domain, in which reference TRBV19 and TRBJ1-4 provide the parts outside the CDR3, is DGGITQSPKYLFRKEGQNVTLSCEQNLNHDAMYWYRQDPGQGLRLIYYSQIVNDFQKGDIAEGYSVSREKKESFPLTVTSAQKNPTAFYLCASSMGQLLNEKLFFGSGTQLSVL.

Worth noting for this clone: This CDR3 is also generated by other DNA sequences in the sample. V and J are TRBV6-5 and TRBJ1-5, with unresolved D. This CDR3 contains 12 residues. Trimming cost V 6 bases and J 0 bases, with 3 bases left between them. In germline, CDR1 is MNHEY, CDR2 SVGAGI. This CDR3 reads CASRDSNQPQHF. In nucleotides, the CDR3 is TGTGCCAGCAGGGATAGCAATCAGCCCCAGCATTTT.

J is TRBJ2-5 and V is TRBV6-2 or TRBV6-3; D gene ambiguous. Germline CDR1 is MNHEY and CDR2 is SVGEGT. The CDR3 runs 13 residues. V lost 2 bases, J lost 5 bases, and 9 bases lay in between. The CDR3 loop is CASSYQLRETQYF. The CDR3 coding sequence is TGTGCCAGCAGTTACCAACTACGCGAGACCCAGTACTTC.

The genes are TRBV19 and TRBJ2-1, with D hard to call. Trimming left V 3 bases short and J 0 bases short, with 3 bases between. This CDR3 is 13 amino acids long. CDR1 LNHDA and CDR2 SQIVND come from the germline V gene (reference sequence). The CDR3 here is CASSISSYNEQFF. The DNA for the CDR3 is TGTGCCAGTAGTATTAGCTCCTACAATGAGCAGTTCTTC.

The genes are TRBV27 and TRBJ1-2; a weak D match, TRBD1 (6 bases). CDR1 and CDR2 (germline): MNHEY, SMNVEV (reference sequence). The CDR3 runs to 14 residues. Trimming removed 5 bases from V and 2 bases from J, with 12 bases in between. CDR3 nucleotide sequence: TGTGCCAGCAGTCCCGGACAGTCCAACTATGGCTACACCTTC. This gives the protein CASSPGQSNYGYTF.

The rearrangement uses TRBV7-2 and TRBJ2-2, with a weak D call TRBD2 (5 bases). The CDR3 length is 14 residues. CDR1 and CDR2 from the germline V gene are SGHTA and FQGNSA. The V and J ends lost 6 bases and 6 bases respectively, with 14 bases between them. The CDR3, as DNA: TGTGCCAGCAGACTAGGAGGCGGGTCCGGGGAGCTGTTTTTT. Amino acids: CASRLGGGSGELFF. Full variable domain (missing parts from reference TRBV7-2 and TRBJ2-2): GAGVSQSPSNKVTEKGKDVELRCDPISGHTALYWYRQSLGQGLEFLIYFQGNSAPDKSGLPSDRFSAERTGGSVSTLTIQRTQQEDSAVYLCASRLGGGSGELFFGEGSRLTVL.

The chain is built from TRBV27 and TRBJ1-2; D might be TRBD1 (5 bases). Trimming pared 7 bases from V and 4 bases from J, leaving 13 bases between. The CDR3 loop spans 13 amino acids. Germline values: CDR1 MNHEY, CDR2 SMNVEV (reference sequence). The DNA of the CDR3 is TGTGCCAGCACGACCCGCGGGGGCTATGGCTACACCTTC. This encodes CASTTRGGYGYTF.

The rearrangement joins TRBV6-6 to TRBJ2-2; tentative D call: TRBD2 (6 bases). Trimming cost V 2 bases and J 5 bases, with 9 bases left between them. Germline CDR1 reads MNHNY; CDR2 reads SVGAGI (reference sequence). This CDR3 is 14 amino acids long. Here the CDR3 DNA reads TGTGCCAGCAGTTACGGAGGGGAAACCGGGGAGCTGTTTTTT. Translating it yields CASSYGGETGELFF.

This clone has only a few counts. V usage is TRBV27 and J usage is TRBJ2-2; no reliable D call. Trimming stripped 6 bases from V and 0 bases from J, with 8 bases between. The CDR3 loop spans 14 amino acids. Germline CDR1 reads MNHEY; CDR2 reads SMNVEV (reference sequence). The CDR3 loop reads CASRNNPNTGELFF. Here the CDR3 DNA reads TGTGCCAGCAGAAACAACCCGAACACCGGGGAGCTGTTTTTT.

V usage is TRBV6-5 and J usage is TRBJ1-2; 7 bases map to TRBD1. V lost 5 bases and J lost 10; bases outside the gene matches: 10. CDR3 length equals 13 residues. Germline V gives CDR1 MNHEY, CDR2 SVGAGI. This chain's CDR3 is CASSRGQGGFYTF. CDR3 DNA: TGTGCCAGCAGTAGAGGGCAGGGGGGATTCTACACCTTC.

J is TRBJ2-7 and V is TRBV11-3, with D perhaps matching TRBD1 (6 bases). The CDR3 is 13 residues long. Deletions cut 0 bases from V and 5 bases from J, with 8 bases between. Per the germline V gene, CDR1 is SGHNT and CDR2 is YENEEA. CDR3 coding DNA: TGTGCCAGCAGCTTAGACAGGGGCCACGAGCAGTACTTC. Translating it yields CASSLDRGHEQYF.

The chain carries TRBV7-9 and TRBJ2-2, with 8 bases aligning to TRBD2. The CDR3 covers 17 residues. CDR1 is SEHNR, CDR2 FQNEAQ, per germline (reference sequence). With V trimmed by 2 bases and J by 7 bases, 12 bases remained unmatched. This chain's CDR3 is CASSLKGLAGSGGELFF. The DNA for the CDR3 is TGTGCCAGCAGCTTAAAAGGGCTAGCGGGTTCCGGCGGGGAGCTGTTTTTT.

This sequence joins TRBV5-1 and TRBJ2-2; no firm D call. Trimming left V 4 bases short and J 2 bases short, with 6 bases between. Germline V gene data show CDR1 as SGHRS and CDR2 as YFSETQ. The CDR3 spans 13 residues. DNA of the CDR3: TGCGCCAGCAGCCCGGCCAACACCGGGGAGCTGTTTTTT. This translates into CASSPANTGELFF.

V usage is TRBV7-2 and J usage is TRBJ1-1; 7 bases line up with TRBD1. This CDR3 has 14 amino acids. In germline, CDR1 is SGHTA, CDR2 FQGNSA. After removal of 4 bases from V and 5 bases from J, the junction contained 7 bases not matched to a gene. CDR3 amino acids: CASSSTGVGTEAFF. The CDR3 region has the DNA TGTGCCAGCAGCTCCACAGGGGTTGGGACTGAAGCTTTCTTT.

This sequence joins TRBV6-5 and TRBJ2-7; D uncertain. Germline V gene sequence: CDR1 MNHEY, CDR2 SVGAGI. Trimming took off 6 bases at V and 6 bases at J, with 12 bases between the two ends. The CDR3 runs 12 residues. The CDR3, as DNA: TGTGCCAGCAGGCCTAGGATGTGCGAGCAGTACTTC. This encodes CASRPRMCEQYF.